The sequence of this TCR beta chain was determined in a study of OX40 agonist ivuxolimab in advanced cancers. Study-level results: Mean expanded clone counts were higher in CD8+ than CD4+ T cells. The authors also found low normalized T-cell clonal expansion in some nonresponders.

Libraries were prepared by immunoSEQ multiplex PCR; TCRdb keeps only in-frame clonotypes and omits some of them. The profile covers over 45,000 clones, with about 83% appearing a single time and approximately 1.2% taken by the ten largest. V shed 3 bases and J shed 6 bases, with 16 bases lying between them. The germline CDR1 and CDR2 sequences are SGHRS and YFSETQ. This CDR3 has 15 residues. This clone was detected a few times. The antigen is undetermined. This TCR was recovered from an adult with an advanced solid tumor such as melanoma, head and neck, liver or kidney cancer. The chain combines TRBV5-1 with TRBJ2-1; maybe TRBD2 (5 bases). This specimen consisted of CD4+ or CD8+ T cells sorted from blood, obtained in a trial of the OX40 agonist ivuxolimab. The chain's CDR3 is CASSSDGLASNEQFF. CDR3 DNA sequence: TGCGCCAGCAGCTCCGATGGACTGGCGAGCAATGAGCAGTTCTTC. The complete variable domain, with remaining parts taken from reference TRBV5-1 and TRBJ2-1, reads KAGVTQTPRYLIKTRGQQVTLSCSPISGHRSVSWYQQTPGQGLQFLFEYFSETQRNKGNFPGRFSGRQFSNSRSEMNVSTLELGDSALYLCASSSDGLASNEQFFGPGTRLTVL.